The rows below give T cell receptor beta chains drawn from one sample of a study of T cells in Graves' hyperthyroidism and ophthalmopathy. MiXCR, applied by TCRdb to the multiplex PCR reads, yields one record per CDR3 protein. This sample yields around 500,000 distinct CDR3 sequences, of which around a fifth are seen a single time; around 50% belongs to the top ten. Sequencing was performed on blood. These receptors came from a woman aged 65 to 85 with Graves' ophthalmopathy. Both conserved end residues are part of each CDR3. The D gene is left open where the match is weak. Part of the rows lack a size; the others show once, few, many or a class for expanded clones.

V,size,J,D,DNA,CDR3
TRBV5-1,.,TRBJ2-3,TRBD2,TGCGCCAGCAGCCATAGCGGGCATGGGGCAGATACGCAGTATTTT,CASSHSGHGADTQYF
TRBV28,.,TRBJ2-2,.,TGTGCCAGCAGTAGTATCGGGACAACCACCGGGGAGCTGTTTTTT,CASSSIGTTTGELFF
TRBV30,.,TRBJ2-5,.,TGTGCCTGGAGTGTGTGGACCTACCAAGAGACCCAGTACTTC,CAWSVWTYQETQYF
TRBV20-1,few,TRBJ1-5,TRBD1,TGCAGTGCTAGCAGGGGGGTCGGCAATCAGCCCCAGCATTTT,CSASRGVGNQPQHF
TRBV15,.,TRBJ1-2,.,TGTGCCACCAGCAGAGACCCGCCGGGTACATATGGCTACACCTTC,CATSRDPPGTYGYTF
TRBV5-1,.,TRBJ2-7,TRBD2,TGCGCCAGCAGCCCGGGACTGGGACTAGCGCTATACGAGCAGTACTTC,CASSPGLGLALYEQYF
TRBV30,.,TRBJ1-2,TRBD1,TGTGCCTGGAGTCGGGACAGGCAAAACTATGGCTACACCTTC,CAWSRDRQNYGYTF
TRBV18,few,TRBJ1-1,.,TGTGCCAGCTCACCACAGGCGAACACTGAAGCTTTCTTT,CASSPQANTEAFF
TRBV7-2,.,TRBJ2-2,.,TGTGCCAGCAGCTTGTTAAACCCGGGGGCCGGGACCGGGGAGCTGTTTTTT,CASSLLNPGAGTGELFF
TRBV11-2,few,TRBJ2-2,TRBD2,TGTGCCAGCAGCCACCGACTAGCGGGGAGGTTAGTCGGCGGGGAGCTGTTTTTT,CASSHRLAGRLVGGELFF
TRBV24-1,few,TRBJ2-3,.,TGTGCCACCAGTGGTTCGGAGTATTCCGATACGCAGTATTTT,CATSGSEYSDTQYF
TRBV20-1,.,TRBJ2-7,TRBD2,TGCAGTGCTTCCCCTAGCGGGAGGGCGAGTGAGCAGTACTTC,CSASPSGRASEQYF
TRBV10-3,.,TRBJ2-1,.,TGTGCCATCAGTGACCAAGGCCCCAAAGACAATGAGCAGTTCTTC,CAISDQGPKDNEQFF
TRBV28,many,TRBJ2-2,.,TGTGCCAGCAGTAGGCACACCGGGGAGCTGTTTTTT,CASSRHTGELFF
TRBV20-1,many,TRBJ1-1,.,TGCAGTGCTAGAGTACCGCCAGGGGCTCACACTGAAGCTTTCTTT,CSARVPPGAHTEAFF
TRBV20-1,.,TRBJ2-7,.,TGCAGTGCTAGTGGGTCGGGAATTTATTCCTACGAGCAGTACTTC,CSASGSGIYSYEQYF
TRBV7-2,.,TRBJ2-7,TRBD2,TGTGCCAGCAGCTTAGCAACTAGCGGTGAGCAGTACTTC,CASSLATSGEQYF
TRBV20-1,few,TRBJ2-4,TRBD1,TGCAGTGTCGATTCCGGGACAGGGCGTAACATTCAGTACTTC,CSVDSGTGRNIQYF
TRBV11-2,many,TRBJ2-7,TRBD1,TGTGCCAGCAGTTCATTCGGGACAGGGGTTAACGAGCAGTACTTC,CASSSFGTGVNEQYF
TRBV30,few,TRBJ2-3,.,TGTGCCTGGATGCGGGACACAGATACGCAGTATTTT,CAWMRDTDTQYF
TRBV7-9,few,TRBJ1-2,.,TGTGCCAGCAGCATTAGCCGGGGGCAGGGCAACTATGGCTACACCTTC,CASSISRGQGNYGYTF
TRBV18,.,TRBJ2-1,TRBD2,TGTGCCAGCTCACCACCGGTAGCGGGATACAATGAGCAGTTCTTC,CASSPPVAGYNEQFF
TRBV12-3/TRBV12-4,many,TRBJ1-2,TRBD1,TGTGCCAGCAGTTTGGGCAGGGGGCTAAACTATGGCTACACCTTC,CASSLGRGLNYGYTF
TRBV6-2/TRBV6-3,few,TRBJ2-1,TRBD2,TGTGCCACGGGGACTAGCGGGAGTCGGTACAATGAGCAGTTCTTC,CATGTSGSRYNEQFF
TRBV6-1,.,TRBJ2-1,TRBD2,TGTGCCAGCAGTGGGACTAGCGGGATATCTGAGCAGTTCTTC,CASSGTSGISEQFF
TRBV12-3/TRBV12-4,few,TRBJ2-5,TRBD1,TGTGCCAGCAGTTCCTCCCGACAGGGGGCCCCGCAAGAGACCCAGTACTTC,CASSSSRQGAPQETQYF
TRBV20-1,few,TRBJ2-2,.,TGCAGTGCGAAGGGGACGCGGGTACACACCGGGGAGCTGTTTTTT,CSAKGTRVHTGELFF
TRBV4-3,.,TRBJ2-5,TRBD2,TGCGCCAGCAGCCAAGATAGCGGGAACGGTTCGGACTTC,CASSQDSGNGSDF
TRBV15,.,TRBJ1-5,TRBD1,TGTGCCACCAGCAGAGGACAGGGGGCCTGGGGCAATCAGCCCCAGCATTTT,CATSRGQGAWGNQPQHF
TRBV7-9,many,TRBJ2-7,TRBD1,TGTGCCAGCAGCTTAGTACCGGGACAGGGCGACGAGCAGTACTTC,CASSLVPGQGDEQYF
TRBV28,.,TRBJ2-1,.,TGTGCCAGCAGTTCTAGTCAGGGGACCTCCTACAATGAGCAGTTCTTC,CASSSSQGTSYNEQFF
TRBV11-2,many,TRBJ2-3,TRBD2,TGTGCCAGCAGCTTATTTACTAGCGGGAGTGATACGCAGTATTTT,CASSLFTSGSDTQYF
TRBV30,.,TRBJ1-2,.,TGTGCCTGGAGTGTACAACAGCGGCCGAGTGGCTACACCTTC,CAWSVQQRPSGYTF
TRBV7-9,.,TRBJ1-2,.,TGTGCCAGCAGCTTGGGGGGGGGGGTCCCTTCGTCCTATGGCTACACCTTC,CASSLGGGVPSSYGYTF
TRBV5-1,few,TRBJ2-3,.,TGCGCCAGCGGAGCACAGGGCCCAGATACGCAGTATTTT,CASGAQGPDTQYF
TRBV6-2/TRBV6-3,many,TRBJ1-2,TRBD1,TGTGCCAGCAGTTCGACTCGCAGGACAGGGACTAACTATGGCTACACCTTC,CASSSTRRTGTNYGYTF
TRBV7-2,few,TRBJ2-7,TRBD1,TGTGCCAGCAGCCCGGGACAGGGGGGTATTGTTCCCTACGAGCAGTACTTC,CASSPGQGGIVPYEQYF
TRBV2,many,TRBJ2-7,.,TGTGCCAGCAGTGGGTCCGTCAAGATCTACGAGCAGTACTTC,CASSGSVKIYEQYF
TRBV11-2,.,TRBJ2-7,.,TGTGCCAGCAGCGCGCCCCGGGACCCTAGGTACGAGCAGTACTTC,CASSAPRDPRYEQYF
TRBV25-1,.,TRBJ2-1,.,TGTGCCAGCAGTGATGCAGGGAAAGCTAGCACCCGCTCCTACAATGAGCAGCTCTTC,CASSDAGKASTRSYNEQLF
TRBV27,few,TRBJ2-1,.,TGTGCCAGCAGTTTACTTCCCGGCAACAATGAGCAGTTCTTC,CASSLLPGNNEQFF
TRBV5-1,.,TRBJ2-7,TRBD2,TGCGCCAGCAGCCCCATCCAGCGGGGGGGCTACGAGCAGTACTTC,CASSPIQRGGYEQYF
TRBV7-9,many,TRBJ1-1,.,TGTGCCAGCAGCTTGGAGGTGTTGAACACTGAAGCTTTCTTT,CASSLEVLNTEAFF
TRBV3-1,.,TRBJ2-7,TRBD2,TGTGCCAGCAGCCACCAAATAGCGGGTCAGTATTACGAGCAGTACTTC,CASSHQIAGQYYEQYF
TRBV28,.,TRBJ1-2,.,TGTGCCAGCAGTTTATTAGGACATAATGGCTACACCTTC,CASSLLGHNGYTF
TRBV6-1,few,TRBJ2-2,TRBD2,TGTGCCAGCAGTGCGCTAGCGGGAACGAACACCGGGGAGCTGTTTTTT,CASSALAGTNTGELFF
TRBV2,many,TRBJ2-1,TRBD2,TGTGCCAGCAGGGGACTAGCGGGATCTGGTGAGCAGTTCTTC,CASRGLAGSGEQFF
TRBV7-2,.,TRBJ2-4,TRBD1,TGTGCCAGCAGTTCGCGACAGGGGCTAGCCAAAAACATTCAGTACTTC,CASSSRQGLAKNIQYF
TRBV6-2/TRBV6-3,.,TRBJ2-7,TRBD1,TGTGCCAGCAGTTACGATCCGGGACAGAAAGAGCAGCACTTC,CASSYDPGQKEQHF
TRBV3-1,few,TRBJ2-2,.,TGTGCCAGCAGACCACCTAGCAGCACCGGGGAGCTGTTTTTT,CASRPPSSTGELFF
TRBV12-3/TRBV12-4,.,TRBJ1-1,TRBD1,TGTGCCAGCAGTTTAGGGCGGGGACAGGGCCGGACTGAAGCTTTCTTT,CASSLGRGQGRTEAFF
TRBV6-1,many,TRBJ1-5,.,TGTGCCAGTAACCGGGACACCCATAAACTAAGCAATCAGCCCCAGCATTTT,CASNRDTHKLSNQPQHF